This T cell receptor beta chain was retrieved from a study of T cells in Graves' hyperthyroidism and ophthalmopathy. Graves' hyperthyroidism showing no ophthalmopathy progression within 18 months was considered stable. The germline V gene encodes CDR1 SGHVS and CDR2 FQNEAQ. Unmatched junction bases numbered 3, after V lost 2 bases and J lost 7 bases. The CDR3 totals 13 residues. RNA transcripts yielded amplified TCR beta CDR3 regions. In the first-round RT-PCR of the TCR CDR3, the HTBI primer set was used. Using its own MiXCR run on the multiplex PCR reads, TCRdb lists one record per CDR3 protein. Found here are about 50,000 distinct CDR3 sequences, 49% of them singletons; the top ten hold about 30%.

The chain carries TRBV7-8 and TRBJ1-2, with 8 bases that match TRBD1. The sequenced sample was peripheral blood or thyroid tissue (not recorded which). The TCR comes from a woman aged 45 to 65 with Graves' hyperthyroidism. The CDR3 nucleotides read TGTGCCAGCAGCTTAAGTGACAGGGGTGGCTACACCTTC. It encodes CASSLSDRGGYTF.